The next 24 T cell receptor beta chains were all read from a single sample in a study of technical replicates of blood from four donors. Using immunoSEQ multiplex PCR, the repertoire was profiled, and TCRdb retains in-frame clones only, with some absent. The sample includes fewer than 85,000 clones, roughly 92% seen only once; the top ten take 0.41%. Sequenced: T cells isolated from PBMCs. The receptors were gathered from a human donor in good health.

The J gene is TRBJ1-2, the V gene TRBV6-5; possibly TRBD1 for D (5 bases). Trimming cost V 0 bases and J 8 bases, with 16 bases left between them. The CDR3 is made up of 15 amino acids. The germline V gene has CDR1 MNHEY and CDR2 SVGAGI. The CDR3 reads CASSYSEGWRNGYTF. Here the CDR3 DNA reads TGTGCCAGCAGTTACTCGGAGGGGTGGAGAAACGGCTACACCTTC.

The sample holds one count of this clone. V usage is TRBV30 and J usage is TRBJ2-5, with 7 bases aligning to TRBD1. This CDR3 comprises 14 residues. Germline V gene sequence: CDR1 GTSNPN, CDR2 SVGIG (reference sequence). V trimming: 2 bases; J trimming: 5 bases; junction bases outside the gene matches: 8. The CDR3: CAWSIGGASETQYF. As DNA, the CDR3 is TGTGCCTGGAGTATAGGGGGCGCGTCCGAGACCCAGTACTTC.

The chain employs TRBV4-1 and TRBJ2-4; TRBD2 aligns across 13 bases. V trimming: 4 bases; J trimming: 6 bases; junction bases outside the gene matches: 12. Germline V gene sequence: CDR1 MGHRA, CDR2 YSYEKL. The CDR3 consists of 18 residues. The CDR3 is CASSPGLAGLLGLNIQYF. Written as DNA, the CDR3 is TGCGCCAGCAGCCCGGGACTAGCGGGGTTATTGGGGTTAAACATTCAGTACTTC.

V and J are TRBV9 and TRBJ2-2; no definite D call. The CDR3 has 14 residues. The V end lost 0 bases, the J end lost 5 bases, and 8 bases lay between the germline ends. Germline lookup yields CDR1 SGDLS and CDR2 YYNGEE. The CDR3 DNA follows: TGTGCCAGCAGCGTAGGGCAGATAACCGGGGAGCTGTTTTTT. Translated: CASSVGQITGELFF. Full variable domain (remainder filled in from reference TRBV9 and TRBJ2-2): DSGVTQTPKHLITATGQRVTLRCSPRSGDLSVYWYQQSLDQGLQFLIQYYNGEERAKGNILERFSAQQFPDLHSELNLSSLELGDSALYFCASSVGQITGELFFGEGSRLTVL.

The rearrangement links TRBV7-2 to TRBJ2-7, with D maybe TRBD2 (5 bases). Trimming cost V 5 bases and J 1 base, with 9 bases left between them. There are 13 residues in the CDR3. Per germline, CDR1 SGHTA and CDR2 FQGNSA. CDR3 bases: TGTGCCAGCAGCACCGGGATTTCCTACGAGCAGTACTTC. Translation gives CASSTGISYEQYF.

The chain recombines TRBV4-1 with TRBJ1-1; D might be TRBD1 (5 bases). The germline V gene has CDR1 MGHRA and CDR2 YSYEKL. This CDR3 is 15 amino acids long. V gave up 4 bases and J gave up 8 bases, with 20 bases separating them. DNA for the CDR3: TGCGCCAGCAGCCCCCTTGGGATGGGGGGAACAGAAGCTTTCTTT. Amino acids: CASSPLGMGGTEAFF.

This sequence joins TRBV27 and TRBJ2-7, with 8 nucleotides matching TRBD1. V was pared by 6 bases and J by 2 bases, with 3 bases of the junction left unmatched. CDR1 is MNHEY, CDR2 SMNVEV, per germline (reference sequence). The CDR3 consists of 13 residues. In DNA, the CDR3 is TGTGCCAGCAGCCTGGACAGGGCCTACGAGCAGTACTTC. The encoded protein is CASSLDRAYEQYF.

This sequence joins TRBV30 and TRBJ2-3, with 12 positions matching TRBD2. With 4 bases clipped from V and 0 bases from J, the junction kept 5 bases outside the gene matches. The CDR3 spans 16 residues. CDR1 and CDR2 from the germline V gene are GTSNPN and SVGIG (reference sequence). The CDR3 nucleotides are TGTGCCTGGAAAGGACTAGCGGGGATTAGCACAGATACGCAGTATTTT. Its translation: CAWKGLAGISTDTQYF.

This sequence joins TRBV5-5 and TRBJ2-1; D gene ambiguous. Germline V gene data show CDR1 as SGHKS and CDR2 as YYEKEE (reference sequence). This CDR3 has 13 residues. V dropped 1 base and J dropped 1 base, with 3 bases sitting between them. CDR3 residues: CASSLSSYNEQFF. CDR3 bases: TGTGCCAGCAGCTTGTCATCCTACAATGAGCAGTTCTTC.

The V gene is TRBV11-2, the J gene TRBJ1-4, with a possible D match to TRBD1 (6 bases). Trimming took off 3 bases at V and 10 bases at J, with 15 bases between the two ends. The CDR3 spans 14 residues. Germline V CDR1 and CDR2: SGHAT, FQNNGV. For the CDR3, the DNA is TGTGCCAGCAGCTTTACAGGGTCGGGGGGAAAACTGTTTTTT. It specifies CASSFTGSGGKLFF.

The DNA for the CDR3 is TGTGCCAGCAGTGGGCATACGCAGTATTTT. As protein: CASSGHTQYF. The chain links TRBV2 to TRBJ2-3, with unresolved D. Deletions cut 4 bases from V and 7 bases from J, with 3 bases between. This CDR3 spans 10 amino acids. Germline assignment: CDR1 SNHLY and CDR2 FYNNEI.

V is TRBV29-1 and J is TRBJ2-2; a possible D gene is TRBD1 (7 bases). V was shortened by 2 bases and J by 6 bases, with 13 bases between the two germline ends. The V gene's germline CDR1 is SQVTM and CDR2 ANQGSEA. The CDR3 has 14 amino acids. The CDR3 DNA follows: TGCAGCGTTGAATCGGGCAGGGGGGCCGGGGAGCTGTTTTTT. Translation gives CSVESGRGAGELFF.

The CDR3 coding sequence is TGTGCCAGCAGCGTAGGGCACCCGGCGGCTGAAAAACTGTTTTTT. Its protein is CASSVGHPAAEKLFF. The gene calls are TRBV9 and TRBJ1-4; D is unresolved. V dropped 0 bases and J dropped 7 bases, with 13 bases sitting between them. Germline CDR1 and CDR2: SGDLS and YYNGEE. The CDR3 length is 15 residues.

The chain uses TRBV9 and TRBJ1-3; D uncertain. V was cut by 7 bases and J by 0 bases, with 11 bases left in between. CDR3 length: 14 amino acids. Germline V gene lookup returns CDR1 SGDLS and CDR2 YYNGEE. CDR3 sequence (DNA): TGTGCCAGCGCGAGGGCCGACTCTGGAAACACCATATATTTT. Its protein product is CASARADSGNTIYF.

The CDR3 DNA reads as TGTGCCACCAGCAGCCCAGGACTGATTTCCTACGAGCAGTACTTC. This sequence encodes CATSSPGLISYEQYF. The J gene is TRBJ2-7, the V gene TRBV15; D perhaps matches TRBD2 (5 bases). Deletions cut 3 bases from V and 1 base from J, with 13 bases between. This CDR3 has 15 amino acids. CDR1 LNHNV and CDR2 YYDKDF come from the germline V gene (reference sequence).

The J gene is TRBJ2-1, the V gene TRBV27; 10 bases are shared with TRBD2. Germline CDR1 reads MNHEY; CDR2 reads SMNVEV (reference sequence). This CDR3 region has 15 residues. V shed 4 bases and J 14 bases; nucleotides not matched to a gene: 14. The CDR3: CASSSIAGGPQVKFF. Written as DNA, the CDR3 is TGTGCCAGCAGTTCTATAGCGGGAGGCCCTCAGGTGAAGTTCTTC.

The CDR3 sequence: CAWSRGRAVGELFF. CDR3 DNA: TGTGCCTGGAGTCGCGGGAGAGCGGTCGGGGAGCTGTTTTTT. The V and J genes are TRBV30 and TRBJ2-2, with TRBD2 matching over 7 bases. Germline CDR1 and CDR2: GTSNPN and SVGIG (reference sequence). The CDR3 runs 14 residues. V shed 2 bases, J shed 7 bases, and the junction held 7 bases outside the gene matches. Drawing the rest from reference TRBV30 and TRBJ2-2, the complete variable domain is SQTIHQWPATLVQPVGSPLSLECTVEGTSNPNLYWYRQAAGRGLQLLFYSVGIGQISSEVPQNLSASRPQDRQFILSSKKLLLSDSGFYLCAWSRGRAVGELFFGEGSRLTVL.

The rearrangement joins TRBV28 to TRBJ1-2; D unresolved. Trimming pared 2 bases from V and 6 bases from J, leaving 10 bases between. Germline V gene lookup returns CDR1 MDHEN and CDR2 SYDVKM. This CDR3 contains 13 residues. CDR3 DNA: TGTGCCAGCAGTTTAGTAGTGTACGATGGCTACACCTTC. Translation: CASSLVVYDGYTF.

The rearrangement uses TRBV30 and TRBJ2-1; D is perhaps TRBD2 (6 bases). The CDR3 extends over 12 amino acids. Looked up from germline, CDR1 is GTSNPN and CDR2 is SVGIG (reference sequence). Trimming pared 1 base from V and 12 bases from J, leaving 13 bases between. The DNA of the CDR3 is TGTGCCTGGAGTGGGTCGGGAGCAGGGCAGTTCTTC. Translated, it gives CAWSGSGAGQFF.

This clone was seen just once. The rearrangement joins TRBV6-5 to TRBJ1-3; D is uncertain. Trimming shortened V by 7 bases and J by 3 bases, and 7 bases separated the two germline ends. This CDR3 is built from 12 residues. Germline-derived CDR1 and CDR2 are MNHEY and SVGAGI. The CDR3 region is CASIDIGNTIYF. DNA for the CDR3: TGTGCCAGCATAGATATTGGAAACACCATATATTTT.

The genes are TRBV9 and TRBJ2-1; 13 nucleotides align to TRBD2. J was trimmed by 7 bases and V by 3 bases; bases with no gene match: 4. CDR3 length equals 15 residues. From germline, CDR1 is SGDLS and CDR2 YYNGEE. The CDR3 region has the DNA TGTGCCAGCAGCGGAGGGACTAGCGGGACAAATGAGCAGTTCTTC. Encoded protein: CASSGGTSGTNEQFF.

This rearrangement joins TRBV28 to TRBJ2-7; D uncertain. Between the trimmed V and J ends, which lost 5 bases and 9 bases, there was a span of 26 bases. The CDR3 spans 16 residues. In germline, CDR1 is MDHEN, CDR2 SYDVKM. This CDR3 reads CASSPHLWSPYYLQYF. The DNA for the CDR3 is TGTGCCAGCAGTCCCCACCTTTGGTCACCCTATTATCTGCAGTACTTC.

The V and J genes are TRBV28 and TRBJ2-7, with 8 bases matching TRBD1. CDR3 length equals 15 residues. The V gene's germline CDR1 is MDHEN and CDR2 SYDVKM. V lost 5 bases to trimming and J lost 2 bases; unmatched junction nucleotides: 8. The chain's CDR3 is CASSVPGTGTYEQYF. In DNA form, the CDR3 reads TGTGCCAGCAGTGTCCCTGGGACAGGTACCTACGAGCAGTACTTC.

This clone was counted once. V gene TRBV4-3 combines with J gene TRBJ2-2; TRBD2 agrees at 15 bases. Looked up from germline, CDR1 is LGHNA and CDR2 is YSLEER. The CDR3 consists of 18 residues. V was pared by 1 base and J by 4 bases, with 4 bases of the junction left unmatched. The CDR3 region has the DNA TGCGCCAGCAGCCAAGGGACTAGCGGGAGGGGCGGCACCGGGGAGCTGTTTTTT. Its protein is CASSQGTSGRGGTGELFF.